This TCR beta chain was identified during a study of vaccination and CD4 T cells after COVID-19. The overall study: The convalescents comprised six males and four females, two of them Hispanic. According to the study, participants were given two doses of BNT162b2 or mRNA-1273 vaccine. Cultures acting as controls obtained a CEFX pool, an HIV-1 Nef pool, or no peptide.

Concerning this clonotype itself: What it binds is not known.

Treatment: approximately 9-day PBMC culture with coronavirus spike peptide pools or control peptides (ViraFEST assay). The study sequenced cultured CD4+ T cell DNA using the Oncomine TCR Beta short-read assay. From the PCR reads, TCRdb called clonotypes with MiXCR, one entry per CDR3 protein. Here the sample spans 15,000 to 19,000 distinct CDR3 sequences, roughly 58% being singletons. V lost 4 bases and J lost 5, with 17 bases in between. Germline V CDR1 and CDR2: SNHLY, FYNNEI. The CDR3 has 15 residues. The clonotype was recovered from a human donor who had recovered from COVID-19. The sample comprised CD4+ T cells from blood, cultured in vitro. The gene calls are TRBV2 and TRBJ1-2, with D maybe TRBD1 (6 bases). The CDR3 DNA reads TGTGCCAGCAGTGCATTCAAGGGGGGCGTTTATGGCTACACCTTC. Amino acids: CASSAFKGGVYGYTF.